This TCR beta chain appears in the sequencing data of a study of shared clonotypes between healthy human individuals. Across the whole study: The people who gave samples were a couple of women and a few men aged 18 to 49. The study's findings and limits: Generally, estimated richness proved larger in naive subsets than it did in memory subsets. An expected dependence of interdonor clonotype sharing on sequencing depth was noted.

Authors' data handling: Owing to the provision of junction-only sequences devoid of quality scores by immunoSEQ, filtering differed. Here immunoSEQ multiplex PCR was the method, and the copy in TCRdb shows in-frame clones only, minus some. The DNA gave D and trimming, while V, J and clone size come from that table. The table includes under 550,000 clones, 90% to 96% detected once. About this clone: Its matching antigen is unknown.

Trimming removed 6 bases from V and 5 bases from J, with 11 bases in between. In germline, CDR1 is SGHVS, CDR2 FQNEAQ. CDR3 length equals 13 residues. The chain couples TRBV7-8 to TRBJ1-5; D uncertain. This receptor was identified in a woman aged 30 to 39 in good health. Sequenced sample: naive CD4+ T cells sorted from blood. Subset of the sample: CD45RA+ positively selected. CDR3 in DNA: TGTGCCAGCAGACCGGGGATACATCAGCCCCAGCATTTT. Amino acids: CASRPGIHQPQHF.